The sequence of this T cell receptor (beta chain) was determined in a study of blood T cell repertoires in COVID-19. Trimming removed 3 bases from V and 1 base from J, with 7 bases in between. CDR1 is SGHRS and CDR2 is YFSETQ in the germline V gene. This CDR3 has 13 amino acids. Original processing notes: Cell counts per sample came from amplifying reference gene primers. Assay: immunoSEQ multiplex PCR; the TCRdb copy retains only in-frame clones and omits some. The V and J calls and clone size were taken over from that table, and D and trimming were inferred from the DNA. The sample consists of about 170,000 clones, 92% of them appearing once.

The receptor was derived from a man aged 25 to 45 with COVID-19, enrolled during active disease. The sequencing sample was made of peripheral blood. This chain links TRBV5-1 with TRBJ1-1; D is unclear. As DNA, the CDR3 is TGCGCCAGCAGCTGGGGAGCGAACACTGAAGCTTTCTTT. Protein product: CASSWGANTEAFF.